The 23 T cell receptor beta chains listed next were all sequenced from one sample in a study of memory CD4+ T cells and cytomegalovirus serostatus. The data were produced by immunoSEQ multiplex PCR, yet TCRdb's version contains in-frame clones alone and is incomplete. The table includes approximately 49,000 clones, around 74% detected once. The sort gate was single viable CD3+CD4+CD8-CD45RO+ cells for memory CD4+ T cells. Sequencing was done on a sample of memory CD4+ T cells from blood. The receptors shown here come from an adult in good health and CMV-seronegative.

The genes are TRBV19 and TRBJ2-2; possibly TRBD1 for D (5 bases). Germline CDR1 LNHDA, CDR2 SQIVND (reference sequence). The CDR3 runs to 16 residues. V lost 3 bases, J lost 1 base, and 12 bases lay in between. In nucleotides, the CDR3 is TGTGCCAGTAGTATTAAAGGGGCCATGAACACCGGGGAGCTGTTTTTT. This encodes CASSIKGAMNTGELFF.

The chain links TRBV19 to TRBJ1-2, with a possible D match to TRBD1 (5 bases). Germline CDR1 reads LNHDA; CDR2 reads SQIVND (reference sequence). V was pared by 6 bases and J by 3 bases, with 17 bases between. CDR3 length: 15 amino acids. The CDR3 nucleotides are TGTGCCAGTAGCAAAGGGACCCCCGCTGACTATGGCTACACCTTC. Translation: CASSKGTPADYGYTF.

The gene calls are TRBV6-1 and TRBJ1-5; TRBD1 matches at 8 bases. The J segment lost 9 bases and the V segment lost 5 bases, leaving 9 bases of the junction unmatched. The CDR3 covers 14 residues. The germline V gene has CDR1 MNHNS and CDR2 SASEGT. The CDR3 spells CASSSQGGSGPQHF. CDR3 bases: TGTGCCAGCAGTTCACAGGGGGGCTCGGGGCCCCAGCATTTT.

This clone has just a few counts. The chain combines TRBV7-9 with TRBJ1-1; no reliable D call. Trimming stripped 2 bases from V and 3 bases from J, with 10 bases between. CDR1 and CDR2 (germline): SEHNR, FQNEAQ (reference sequence). The CDR3 is 14 residues long. The CDR3 DNA reads as TGTGCCAGCAGCTTACGGCAGAGGGACACTGAAGCTTTCTTT. Translating gives CASSLRQRDTEAFF.

This chain uses TRBV6-4 with TRBJ1-6, with 8 bases matching TRBD1. Germline CDR1 reads MRHNA; CDR2 reads SNTAGT. The CDR3 consists of 12 residues. The V gene end was trimmed by 9 bases and the J gene end by 10 bases; junction bases not matched to a gene: 5. In nucleotides, the CDR3 is TGTGCCAGGACGTGGACAGGGTCACCCCTCCACTTT. Amino acids: CARTWTGSPLHF.

The rearrangement links TRBV5-1 to TRBJ2-1, with 10 positions matching TRBD2. This CDR3 comprises 17 residues. V lost 1 base to trimming and J lost 3 bases; unmatched junction nucleotides: 7. Germline V lookup: CDR1 SGHRS, CDR2 YFSETQ. The CDR3 nucleotides read TGCGCCAGCAGCTTGAGTACTAGCGGGGATTTCTACAATGAGCAGTTCTTC. Encoded protein: CASSLSTSGDFYNEQFF.

The CDR3 DNA follows: TGTGCCAGCAGCTTACAAACTAGCACAGATACGCAGTATTTT. This sequence encodes CASSLQTSTDTQYF. The chain uses TRBV7-3 and TRBJ2-3; no firm D call. The CDR3 has 14 residues. Trimming pared 2 bases from V and 0 bases from J, leaving 6 bases between. Germline V lookup: CDR1 SGHTA, CDR2 FQGTGA. Drawing the rest from reference TRBV7-3 and TRBJ2-3, the complete variable domain is GAGVSQTPSNKVTEKGKYVELRCDPISGHTALYWYRQSLGQGPEFLIYFQGTGAADDSGLPNDRFFAVRPEGSVSTLKIQRTERGDSAVYLCASSLQTSTDTQYFGPGTRLTVL.

The chain couples TRBV9 to TRBJ1-2; TRBD1 is a possible D gene (5 bases). The germline CDR1 and CDR2 sequences are SGDLS and YYNGEE. The CDR3 spans 13 residues. Trimming took off 0 bases at V and 4 bases at J, with 7 bases between the two ends. The CDR3 spells CASSVDGAYGYTF. The CDR3 DNA reads as TGTGCCAGCAGCGTAGACGGGGCCTATGGCTACACCTTC.

This rearrangement joins TRBV5-4 to TRBJ2-3; a weak D match, TRBD1 (6 bases). CDR1 is SGHNT and CDR2 is YYREEE in the germline V gene (reference sequence). Trimming took 0 bases from V and 2 from J, leaving 7 bases between them. The CDR3 runs to 14 residues. The CDR3 reads CASSLAGATDTQYF. The CDR3 DNA sequence: TGTGCCAGCAGCTTGGCAGGGGCCACAGATACGCAGTATTTT.

The J gene is TRBJ2-7, the V gene TRBV7-9; tentative D call: TRBD2 (5 bases). The V and J ends lost 4 bases and 0 bases respectively, with 16 bases between them. Germline V gene lookup returns CDR1 SEHNR and CDR2 FQNEAQ (reference sequence). The CDR3 is 16 residues long. The CDR3 DNA reads as TGTGCCAGCAGCTCCCCTCCCGGGAAAATCTCCTACGAGCAGTACTTC. Translating it yields CASSSPPGKISYEQYF.

This rearrangement joins TRBV19 to TRBJ2-7; D possibly corresponds to TRBD1 (5 bases). V was clipped by 6 bases and J by 2 bases, with 11 bases between them. Germline V gives CDR1 LNHDA, CDR2 SQIVND (reference sequence). CDR3 length: 13 residues. The DNA for the CDR3 is TGTGCCAGTAGCCTCGACAGTACCTACGAGCAGTACTTC. Translation: CASSLDSTYEQYF.

This clone appeared a few times. The chain has TRBV19 and TRBJ1-3; D might be TRBD1 (5 bases). V was shortened by 5 bases and J by 0 bases, with 14 bases between the two germline ends. From germline, CDR1 is LNHDA and CDR2 SQIVND (reference sequence). The CDR3 sequence is 16 residues long. CDR3 residues: CASSRGAPLSGNTIYF. CDR3 DNA: TGTGCCAGTAGTCGCGGGGCCCCTCTCTCTGGAAACACCATATATTTT.

This clone rates as medium-sized. The genes are TRBV6-1 and TRBJ1-1; D is undetermined. CDR1 and CDR2 (germline): MNHNS, SASEGT. With 6 bases removed from V and 4 bases from J, the gap between germline ends came to 12 bases. The CDR3 covers 13 residues. This chain's CDR3 is CASRPTPSTEAFF. The DNA of the CDR3 is TGTGCCAGCAGGCCAACTCCTTCCACTGAAGCTTTCTTT.

The chain links TRBV7-8 to TRBJ2-1; the match to TRBD2 covers 7 bases. This CDR3 is built from 16 residues. V trimming: 1 base; J trimming: 5 bases; junction bases outside the gene matches: 8. Germline CDR1 reads SGHVS; CDR2 reads FQNEAQ. The CDR3 loop is CASSLERGENNNEQFF. The CDR3 DNA is TGTGCCAGCAGCTTAGAACGGGGGGAAAACAACAATGAGCAGTTCTTC.

This rearrangement joins TRBV2 to TRBJ2-2; D gene ambiguous. Germline V gene lookup returns CDR1 SNHLY and CDR2 FYNNEI. Trimming took 5 bases from V and 7 from J, leaving 14 bases between them. The CDR3 has 14 residues. The CDR3 nucleotides are TGTGCCAGCAGTTTCAACCGGGCCGACGGGGAGCTGTTTTTT. Protein: CASSFNRADGELFF.

The chain employs TRBV4-1 and TRBJ1-2; the D is unclear. This CDR3 comprises 15 residues. Deletions cut 7 bases from V and 6 bases from J, with 21 bases between. In germline, CDR1 is MGHRA, CDR2 YSYEKL. CDR3 in DNA: TGCGCCAGCACCAAGGACCTCCCCTTCGGGAATGGCTACACCTTC. Amino acid sequence: CASTKDLPFGNGYTF.

The chain combines TRBV6-5 with TRBJ2-2, with D tentatively TRBD2 (5 bases). Germline lookup yields CDR1 MNHEY and CDR2 SVGAGI. V lost 7 bases, J lost 3 bases, and 12 bases lay in between. The CDR3 length is 14 residues. The CDR3 DNA sequence: TGTGCCAGCAATGGCGGGCGGTACACCGGGGAGCTGTTTTTT. It is translated as CASNGGRYTGELFF.

The sample holds a few counts of this clone. This sequence joins TRBV13 and TRBJ2-5; tentatively, D is TRBD1 or TRBD2 (5 bases each). Trimming shortened V by 3 bases and J by 4 bases, and 6 bases separated the two germline ends. Germline values: CDR1 PRHDT, CDR2 FYEKMQ (reference sequence). CDR3 size: 12 residues. Here the CDR3 reads CASSFGGETQYF. DNA for the CDR3: TGTGCCAGCAGCTTTGGGGGAGAGACCCAGTACTTC.

This clone was seen once. V usage is TRBV6-5 and J usage is TRBJ2-4; possibly TRBD1 for D (6 bases). This CDR3 has 15 amino acids. Germline V CDR1 and CDR2: MNHEY, SVGAGI. Trimming shortened V by 4 bases and J by 3 bases, and 13 bases separated the two germline ends. The CDR3 sequence: CASSSLQGNKNIQYF. In DNA, the CDR3 is TGTGCCAGCAGTTCCTTACAGGGCAACAAAAACATTCAGTACTTC.

The chain is built from TRBV6-1 and TRBJ2-2, with D unclear. The CDR3 is made up of 14 amino acids. Trimming removed 4 bases from V and 0 bases from J, with 6 bases in between. Germline lookup yields CDR1 MNHNS and CDR2 SASEGT. In nucleotides, the CDR3 is TGTGCCAGCAGTGGCTCTCCGAACACCGGGGAGCTGTTTTTT. Translating it yields CASSGSPNTGELFF.

The rearrangement joins TRBV14 to TRBJ2-1; D uncertain. The germline CDR1 and CDR2 sequences are SGHDN and FVKESK. Trimming stripped 0 bases from V and 4 bases from J, with 7 bases between. CDR3 length: 14 amino acids. CDR3 region: CASSQDLGYNEQFF. CDR3 in DNA: TGTGCCAGCAGCCAAGATCTGGGATACAATGAGCAGTTCTTC. Together with reference TRBV14 and TRBJ2-1, the CDR3 gives the full variable domain: EAGVTQFPSHSVIEKGQTVTLRCDPISGHDNLYWYRRVMGKEIKFLLHFVKESKQDESGMPNNRFLAERTGGTYSTLKVQPAELEDSGVYFCASSQDLGYNEQFFGPGTRLTVL.

CDR3 sequence (DNA): TGTGCCTGGAGTCGGCCCTCGACAGGGCTTAATTCACCCCTCCACTTT. Protein sequence: CAWSRPSTGLNSPLHF. The chain joins TRBV30 to TRBJ1-6, with 7 bases identical to TRBD1. The trim removed 2 bases at V and 6 bases at J, leaving 10 bases unmatched. CDR3 size: 16 residues. CDR1 is GTSNPN, CDR2 SVGIG, per germline (reference sequence).

The chain employs TRBV4-1 and TRBJ2-4; D is undetermined. V lost 1 base to trimming and J lost 0 bases, with 16 bases between them. CDR1 is MGHRA, CDR2 YSYEKL, per germline. The CDR3 has 18 residues. The CDR3, as DNA: TGCGCCAGCAGCCAAGGACCTAGAATGGACCTAGCCAAAAACATTCAGTACTTC. Translation gives CASSQGPRMDLAKNIQYF.